This TCR beta chain emerged from a study of synovial regulatory T cells in juvenile arthritis (dated by TCRdb to between 2014 and 2016). Study-wide context: Among the sequenced patients, a few were classified as therapy-naive, methotrexate plus infliximab was given to one, methotrexate was given to more than 5, and treatment information was unavailable for one. The study compared TCRbeta CDR3 repertoires of blood iaTreg cells, other blood Treg cells and synovial fluid Treg cells from matched patient samples. Effector T cell subsets from the study cohort were also sequenced for comparisons, but the Treg dataset by itself includes only blood Treg cells and synovial fluid Treg cells. TCR repertoire comparisons included Treg and Teff subsets from fewer than twelve JIA patients with active disease. What the study reported, not specific to this receptor: Compared with other blood Treg cells, blood iaTreg cells had lower TCR diversity, a finding consistent with antigen-driven expansion. Synovial Treg cells shared more CDR3 sequences with iaTreg cells than with other blood Treg cells; Chao-Jaccard similarity confirmed closer relation. Across patients, iaTreg TCR repertoires were largely private, and these iaTreg repertoires partially overlapped with synovial Teff and blood CPL repertoires.

The library was produced with the immunoSEQ multiplex PCR assay. TCRbeta CDR3 sequencing was performed by Adaptive Biotechnologies. Processing in the source paper ran as follows. To assess repertoire similarity, the researchers used the Chao-modified Jaccard index along with median clonotype overlap taken from 200 random subsamples at equal sample size. Similarity analyses were performed using either productive nucleotide sequences or in silico-translated amino acid sequences. To compare repertoires, the researchers applied hierarchical clustering with single linkage as well as t-SNE, based on Chao-modified Jaccard distances. After normalising for sample size, the researchers measured repertoire diversity with the Renyi index across a range of alpha values. TCRdb's version of the immuneACCESS table is confined to in-frame rearrangements and falls short of the full clone set. An unresolved V gene accounts for under half of the shortfall where checked; the remainder is of unknown origin. The DNA gave D and trimming, while V, J and clone size come from that table. This sample's clone table shows some 9,700 clones. The ten biggest clones cover under 0.45% of the sample.

The donors for the TCR repertoire analysis were approximately 11 juvenile idiopathic arthritis patients with active disease who had not reached inactive disease, of whom 3 were polyarticular and 8 were oligoarticular. The median age of the TCR-sequenced patients was 9.5 to 15 years (range roughly 2.3-25), and their median disease duration was around seven years (range 0.2-19.1). Samples for TCR repertoire analysis came from two centres in Italy. Peripheral blood mononuclear cells were isolated by Histopaque-1077 density gradient and cryopreserved in roughly 90% FCS with roughly 10% DMSO. As concerns this clone: Which antigen it targets is not known.

The CDR3, cysteine through phenylalanine, is 12 amino acids long. Only the protein sequence is given. In the germline V gene, CDR1 corresponds to SGHDT and CDR2 to YYEEEE. Rearrangement joined TRBV5-6 to TRBJ1-1. Source material: Treg cells from blood. The sample's cell subset or site label, in plain terms: remaining (HLA-DR-negative) circulating blood Treg cells. This sequence originates from a donor between 2 and 35 years old with juvenile idiopathic arthritis. The CDR3 amino acid sequence is: CASSLGYTEAFF.